This TCR beta chain came from a study of shared clonotypes between healthy human individuals (dated by TCRdb to between 2020 and 2021). Study-wide context: The cohort comprised a couple of women and a few men aged 18 to 49 years. Per donor, three plates each were used for CD4 naive and CD4 memory, two for CD8 naive, and one for CD8 memory. The study deeply sequenced blood TCR repertoires of five healthy adults to estimate repertoire size and the extent of clonotype sharing between individuals. Different laboratories and diverse techniques were used to prepare libraries and sequence TCR repertoires, to increase sequencing depth and limit assay-specific biases. Each donor's leukapheresis produced roughly between about 0.85 and 10 billion PBMCs. The study at large found these results: Sampling was limited to blood, and TCR repertoires in tissue likely differ from TCR repertoires in blood. Compared with non-shared clonotypes, the clonotypes found in all four sorted-subset donors had higher generation probabilities. Around 5% of naive CD4, 3.5% of naive CD8, roughly 2.4% of memory CD4, and approximately 0.4% of memory CD8 clonotypes were shared across several donors. Estimated clonotype richness was generally larger for naive than for memory subsets. Based on pairwise subsampling, the degree of clonotype sharing among donors was expected to be affected by sequencing depth. Even with the large sequencing depth, rarefaction of the sorted-subset datasets indicated that sequencing was incomplete. Because the study included only a small number of donors, the genetic and exposure-history diversity represented was limited.

Using the deep immunoSEQ assay, TCR CDR3 regions were amplified from genomic DNA by multiplex PCR. For each cell subset, the extracted genomic DNA was distributed evenly across all wells of several immunoSEQ 96-well plates, and each plate served as one replicate. For sorted subsets, about 200 ng genomic DNA, equal to approximately 30,000 T cell genomes, was loaded into each replicate PCR. The purified libraries were quantified using a Qubit 3.0 fluorometer, sized with a Bioanalyzer 2100, and then quantified again using the KAPA Library Quantification kit. Every immunoSEQ 96-well plate was sequenced on a dedicated single-read 150-cycle Illumina NextSeq 550 flow cell. The original methods were these. The immunoSEQ output contained only junctional sequences without quality scores, so filtering could not match that applied to full-length reads. Sequences were annotated with PyIR, a Python wrapper for IgBLAST v1.9, using IMGT germline references to assign V/J genes and CDR3. Reads were filtered out if the reads had weak V/J assignments (E-value above 1e-6), no CDR3, stop codons, out-of-frame junctions, or ambiguous translated residues. V3J clonotypes were defined by identical inferred V gene, J gene, and CDR3 amino acid sequence. To compute the percentage overlap between repertoires, the number of shared unique clonotypes was divided by the size of the smaller repertoire. Repertoire richness was assessed with RTK rarefaction, the Chao1 estimator, and Recon v2.1 estimates of unobserved clonotypes. For all TCRbeta clonotypes obtained by the gDNA method from a few donors, generation probabilities were computed with OLGA. TCRdb carries this immuneACCESS record with in-frame sequences only. Its versions omit some clonotypes, under half of them owing to an unresolved V gene in the studies checked, with the rest unexplained. D and trimming were read from the DNA, whereas the V and J calls and clone size are those reported in that table. Counted in this sample were approximately 2.3 million clones; over 85% of them appeared once. Together, the top ten hold about 0.39% of the sample.

For this clone: Its cognate antigen has yet to be identified. Base-call qualities are not available, and no considerably larger clone is one nucleotide away.

The germline V and J ends show losses of 6 bases and 3 bases respectively, and no gene match explains 13 bases of the junction. Taken from cysteine to phenylalanine, the CDR3 has 16 residues. Only CDR3 DNA is held: 48 bases, read in frame from base 1. The germline V gene provides CDR1 MDHEN and CDR2 SYDVKM. The donors were healthy, HIV-negative adults who had no recently reported acute infections or vaccinations. Every donor was a Caucasian adult living in Nashville, Tennessee, USA. CD4+ T cells were enriched by magnetic negative selection, after which naive cells were positively selected on CD45RA and the negative fraction was taken as the memory subset. After blood collection by leukapheresis, PBMCs were isolated using Ficoll-Histopaque density gradient centrifugation and then cryopreserved in the vapor phase of liquid nitrogen. Purity and quantity of every magnetically sorted T cell population were checked by analytical flow cytometry. Genomic DNA was isolated from each sorted fraction and quantified by UV absorbance on a Nanodrop 2000c.

Sequenced sample: naive CD4+ T cells from PBMCs. What this sample's cell subset or site label stands for: CD45RA+ positively selected. The sequence was obtained from a young man in good health. Some clones in this sample may be carry-over from other donors' samples. Rearrangement joined TRBV28 to TRBJ2-7; a stretch of 8 junction bases matches TRBD1. The DNA sequence follows: TGTGCCAGCAGCCTCTATGGACAGGGAAACAGCTACGAGCAGTACTTC. Its amino acids are CASSLYGQGNSYEQYF.